This T cell receptor beta chain was captured in a study of early T cells in non-severe SARS-CoV-2 infection. Study as a whole: The authors sequenced bulk RNA from unsorted whole blood, leaving chains unpaired.

Unique molecular identifiers were attached to individual cDNA molecules. TCRdb reprocessed the 5' RACE reads with MiXCR, giving one entry per CDR3 protein. The sample consists of 37,000 or so distinct CDR3 sequences, under 7% of them appearing once. Overall study results and limits: Lookups in VDJdb leaned toward anti-spike CD8 responses and missed private and CD4 specificities.

CDR3 length: 13 amino acids. V gave up 6 bases and J gave up 6 bases; unmatched junction bases: 9. The germline gives CDR1 SQVTM, CDR2 ANQGSEA. This clonotype was seen ten or more times. The antigen is not known. The receptor comes from an adult who was a healthcare worker with PCR-confirmed SARS-CoV-2 infection or an uninfected control (not recorded which). The sequenced sample was whole blood. The chain uses TRBV29-1 and TRBJ2-7; TRBD1 agrees at 9 bases. DNA for the CDR3: TGCAGCGTCGTGATGGGACAGGGAAGCGAGCAGTACTTC. This gives the protein CSVVMGQGSEQYF.